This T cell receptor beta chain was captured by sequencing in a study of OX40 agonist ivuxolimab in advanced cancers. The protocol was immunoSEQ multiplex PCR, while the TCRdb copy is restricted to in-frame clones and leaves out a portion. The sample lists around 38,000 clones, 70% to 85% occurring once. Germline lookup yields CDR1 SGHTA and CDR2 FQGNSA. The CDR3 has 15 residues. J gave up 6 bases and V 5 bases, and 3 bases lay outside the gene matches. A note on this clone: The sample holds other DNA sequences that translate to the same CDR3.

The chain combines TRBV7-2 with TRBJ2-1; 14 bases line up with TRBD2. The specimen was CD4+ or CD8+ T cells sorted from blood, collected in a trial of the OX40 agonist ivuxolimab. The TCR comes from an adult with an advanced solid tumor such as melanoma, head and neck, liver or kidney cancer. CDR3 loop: CASSLGLAGVNEQFF. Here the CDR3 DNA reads TGTGCCAGCAGCCTGGGACTAGCGGGAGTCAATGAGCAGTTCTTC.